This T cell receptor beta chain was recovered during a study of yellow fever vaccine responses in identical twins. Each CDR3 protein gets one entry after TCRdb re-called the RT-PCR reads with MiXCR. The sample includes some 2,200 distinct CDR3 sequences, around 7% of them seen just once. V lost 11 bases and J 4 bases, leaving 11 bases between the germline ends. CDR3 length: 11 residues. V and J are TRBV12-3 or TRBV12-4 and TRBJ1-2; D is undetermined. The TCR sequence derives from a young woman who received the yellow fever vaccine. The specimen comprised T cells from blood (PBMCs), unsorted or a sorted subset (not recorded which), sampled about 22 months after vaccination. CDR3 sequence reads: CALRSGYGYTF. CDR3 bases: TGTGCCCTACGATCGGGCTATGGCTACACCTTC.